The 14 T cell receptor beta chains below were found in one sample sequenced in a study of T cells in Graves' hyperthyroidism and ophthalmopathy. TCR beta CDR3 region amplification was performed from RNA transcripts. The TCR CDR3 was amplified in a first-round RT-PCR using the HTBI primer set. Each CDR3 protein is one row after TCRdb ran MiXCR on the multiplex PCR reads. The sample holds 500,000 or so distinct CDR3 sequences, over 15% seen once. The sequencing sample was made of blood. These receptors originate from a woman aged 18-29 years with Graves' ophthalmopathy.

This clonotype was detected ten times or more. The chain carries TRBV13 and TRBJ2-2; D might be TRBD1 (5 bases). CDR3 size: 13 residues. V was trimmed by 5 bases and J by 3 bases, leaving 7 bases between them. Per germline, CDR1 PRHDT and CDR2 FYEKMQ (reference sequence). As DNA, the CDR3 is TGTGCCAGCAGCCTACAGGACACCGGGGAGCTGTTTTTT. Protein product: CASSLQDTGELFF.

The rearrangement joins TRBV20-1 to TRBJ2-3; 10 bases are a match to TRBD2. V lost 3 bases, J lost 0 bases, and 6 bases stayed unmatched. The germline V gene has CDR1 DFQATT and CDR2 SNEGSKA (reference sequence). The CDR3 runs 16 residues. The CDR3 bases are TGCAGTGCTAGTAGCGGGGGGTCTACTAGCACAGATACGCAGTATTTT. It codes for CSASSGGSTSTDTQYF.

This clonotype was counted between two and nine times. The genes are TRBV5-6 and TRBJ1-2, with no clear D. The V gene's germline CDR1 is SGHDT and CDR2 YYEEEE. V lost 2 bases and J 4 bases, leaving 15 bases between the germline ends. CDR3 length: 15 residues. The CDR3 spells CASSFYEVLGYGYTF. DNA for the CDR3: TGTGCCAGCAGCTTTTATGAGGTTCTGGGCTATGGCTACACCTTC.

The chain links TRBV5-1 to TRBJ2-2, with D tentatively TRBD1 (6 bases). From germline, CDR1 is SGHRS and CDR2 YFSETQ. The CDR3 covers 15 residues. V was clipped by 0 bases and J by 5 bases, with 11 bases between them. CDR3 in amino acids: CASSLETGFTGELFF. The CDR3 bases are TGCGCCAGCAGCTTGGAAACAGGGTTTACCGGGGAGCTGTTTTTT.

This clonotype was seen ten or more times. The gene calls are TRBV7-2 and TRBJ1-1; 9 positions agree with TRBD1. Trimming removed 6 bases from V and 6 bases from J; junction bases left unmatched: 5. Germline V lookup: CDR1 SGHTA, CDR2 FQGNSA. This CDR3 has 13 residues. The CDR3 coding sequence is TGTGCCAGCAGAAAAGGGACAGGGTCTGAAGCTTTCTTT. This encodes CASRKGTGSEAFF.

This clonotype was observed at least ten times. The V and J genes are TRBV27 and TRBJ1-2, with unresolved D. The CDR3 runs to 15 residues. V lost 5 bases, J lost 1 base, and 14 bases lay in between. Germline V gene lookup returns CDR1 MNHEY and CDR2 SMNVEV (reference sequence). The CDR3 sequence is CASSIAPRGNYGYTF. The CDR3 region has the DNA TGTGCCAGCAGTATAGCGCCCCGGGGTAACTATGGCTACACCTTC.

The V gene is TRBV12-3 or TRBV12-4, the J gene TRBJ2-1; 8 nucleotides match TRBD2. The DNA end is more similar to TRBJ2-7, so the J call may be wrong. This CDR3 spans 18 amino acids. The CDR3 DNA reads as TGTGCCAGCACCGAAGTGGGACGGGGGGGCAACCAGGACAATGAGCAGTACTTC. Protein: CASTEVGRGGNQDNEQYF.

This clonotype was counted at least ten times. This chain uses TRBV3-1 with TRBJ1-2, with D unclear. The ends were cut back, 0 bases at V and 0 bases at J, with 11 bases in the middle. The CDR3 consists of 16 residues. Germline assignment: CDR1 LGHDT and CDR2 YNNKEL (reference sequence). The CDR3 is CASSQDSKPANYGYTF. The DNA of the CDR3 is TGTGCCAGCAGCCAAGATTCAAAACCTGCTAACTATGGCTACACCTTC.

The gene calls are TRBV10-3 and TRBJ2-7; D is uncertain. Germline CDR1 reads ENHRY; CDR2 reads SYGVKD. V was trimmed by 5 bases and J by 4 bases, leaving 6 bases between them. The CDR3 is 11 residues long. The CDR3: CAISSGYEQYF. Here the CDR3 DNA reads TGTGCCATCAGTTCGGGTTACGAGCAGTACTTC.

At least ten counts were recorded for this clonotype. This sequence joins TRBV30 and TRBJ1-1, with TRBD1 identical over 7 bases. The CDR3 length is 13 residues. V lost 6 bases to trimming and J lost 4 bases; unmatched junction nucleotides: 8. Germline V gene data show CDR1 as GTSNPN and CDR2 as SVGIG (reference sequence). This CDR3 is CACEMTGLTEAFF. The CDR3, as DNA: TGTGCCTGCGAAATGACAGGGCTCACTGAAGCTTTCTTT.

In its sample, this clonotype was seen a few times. The chain has TRBV18 and TRBJ1-2, with no clear D. V lost 2 bases to trimming and J lost 6 bases, with 13 bases between them. Germline CDR1 and CDR2: KGHSH and LQKENI. The length of the CDR3 is 14 residues. The CDR3 reads CASSPFGLRDGYTF. Written as DNA, the CDR3 is TGTGCCAGCTCACCATTTGGGCTCCGGGATGGCTACACCTTC.

This clonotype has just a few counts. Compared with germline, one end of the junction differs, possibly owing to a read error. V is TRBV20-1 and J is TRBJ2-1; D ambiguous. The CDR3 is 11 residues long. Germline V gene data show CDR1 as DFQATT and CDR2 as SNEGSKA (reference sequence). The CDR3 region is CRARDRNEQFF. The CDR3 nucleotides are TGCAGAGCTAGAGATAGGAATGAGCAGTTCTTC.

Ten or more counts support this clonotype. The chain links TRBV28 to TRBJ2-7; perhaps TRBD2 as D (7 bases). The length of the CDR3 is 14 residues. Deletions cut 2 bases from V and 3 bases from J, with 11 bases between. Germline V gene data show CDR1 as MDHEN and CDR2 as SYDVKM. The CDR3 here is CASSLRGGGYEQYF. CDR3 coding DNA: TGTGCCAGCAGTTTAAGGGGGGGGGGCTACGAGCAGTACTTC.

The genes are TRBV7-2 and TRBJ2-3; the match to TRBD2 covers 16 bases. The CDR3 is made up of 16 amino acids. V dropped 5 bases and J dropped 9; count of bases not matched to a gene: 8. Per germline, CDR1 SGHTA and CDR2 FQGNSA. The CDR3 DNA sequence: TGTGCCAGCAGCCCCCCGGGACTAGCGGGAGGGCGAACGCAGTATTTT. Its protein is CASSPPGLAGGRTQYF.